Listed here are 29 T cell receptor beta chains from one sample, sequenced in a study of shared clonotypes between healthy human individuals (dated by TCRdb to 2018 to 2020). To prepare the library, the immunoSEQ multiplex PCR assay was applied. In its TCRdb copy, this immuneACCESS table keeps in-frame sequences only and misses some clones. Where compared with another copy, unresolved V genes explain less than half of these, and the others have no known cause. Counted in this sample were approximately 710,000 clones; 90% of them appeared once. About 33% of the sample belongs to the ten largest clones. Material: memory CD8+ T cells from PBMCs. The cell subset or site label, read with the paper, signifies: CD45RO+ cells pooled with CCR7-negative TemRA cells. Receptor source: a man between 18 and 29 years old in good health. Some clones in this sample may be carry-over from other donors' samples.

The J gene is TRBJ2-7, the V gene TRBV27; D ambiguous. Germline loops: CDR1 MNHEY, CDR2 SMNVEV (reference sequence). Between the trimmed V and J ends, which lost 1 base and 6 bases, there was a span of 22 bases. The length of the CDR3 is 17 residues. The CDR3 region has the DNA TGTGCCAGCAGTTTATATCAGCCCGGTCTAGGCGAGGCCGAGCAGTACTTC. Translated: CASSLYQPGLGEAEQYF.

This clone came up once. This chain joins TRBV5-1 and TRBJ2-4, with 8 bases fitting TRBD1. Germline assignment: CDR1 SGHRS and CDR2 YFSETQ. Trimming removed 4 bases from V and 5 bases from J; junction bases left unmatched: 8. This CDR3 has 15 residues. As DNA, the CDR3 is TGCGCCAGCAGCCCATGGACAGGGACCCAAAACATTCAGTACTTC. Translation gives CASSPWTGTQNIQYF. Drawing the rest from reference TRBV5-1 and TRBJ2-4, the complete variable domain is KAGVTQTPRYLIKTRGQQVTLSCSPISGHRSVSWYQQTPGQGLQFLFEYFSETQRNKGNFPGRFSGRQFSNSRSEMNVSTLELGDSALYLCASSPWTGTQNIQYFGAGTRLSVL.

The genes are TRBV4-1 and TRBJ2-1; the D gene is possibly TRBD2 (5 bases). Germline lookup yields CDR1 MGHRA and CDR2 YSYEKL. Trimming cost V 0 bases and J 8 bases, with 14 bases left between them. The CDR3 is 15 amino acids. The CDR3 nucleotides are TGCGCCAGCAGCCAAGATACTAGGTTTAGCGATGAGCAGTTCTTC. The encoded protein is CASSQDTRFSDEQFF.

The chain carries TRBV7-6 and TRBJ1-4; 7 nucleotides line up with TRBD1. Trimming took 4 bases from V and 7 from J; bases not matched to a gene: 9. Looked up from germline, CDR1 is SGHVS and CDR2 is FNYEAQ. The CDR3 extends over 15 amino acids. This chain's CDR3 is CASSSERGRGEKLFF. CDR3 nucleotide sequence: TGTGCCAGCAGCTCAGAAAGGGGGCGCGGTGAAAAACTGTTTTTT.

The sample holds one count of this clone. The chain recombines TRBV7-9 with TRBJ2-7, with TRBD1 as a possible D gene (6 bases). There are 14 residues in the CDR3. In germline, CDR1 is SEHNR, CDR2 FQNEAQ (reference sequence). Trimming took off 5 bases at V and 3 bases at J, with 14 bases between the two ends. The CDR3 DNA is TGTGCCAGCAGCGGCGGACAGACAATCTACGAGCAGTACTTC. This gives the protein CASSGGQTIYEQYF.

The chain is built from TRBV19 and TRBJ1-2; D unclear. V lost 8 bases and J lost 8, with 15 bases in between. This CDR3 contains 12 residues. The germline CDR1 and CDR2 sequences are LNHDA and SQIVND (reference sequence). The CDR3 sequence is CASGLEALGYTF. CDR3 nucleotide sequence: TGTGCCAGTGGGTTAGAAGCCTTAGGCTACACCTTC.

The chain is built from TRBV9 and TRBJ2-7; no definite D call. V was clipped by 4 bases and J by 2 bases, with 13 bases between them. The CDR3 has 14 amino acids. Germline V gives CDR1 SGDLS, CDR2 YYNGEE. The CDR3 sequence: CASSPRTQPYEQYF. CDR3 DNA: TGTGCCAGCAGCCCCCGGACCCAACCCTACGAGCAGTACTTC.

J is TRBJ2-6 and V is TRBV6-1; D not certain. Germline V gene lookup returns CDR1 MNHNS and CDR2 SASEGT. The V and J ends lost 6 bases and 1 base respectively, with 10 bases between them. This CDR3 contains 15 residues. CDR3 sequence reads: CASRILDSGANVLTF. As DNA, the CDR3 is TGTGCCAGCAGGATACTGGATTCTGGGGCCAACGTCCTGACTTTC.

The chain is built from TRBV11-2 and TRBJ2-2; perhaps D is TRBD1 or TRBD2 (5 bases each). Trimming removed 11 bases at V and 6 bases at J, with 10 bases between. This CDR3 has 11 residues. The germline gives CDR1 SGHAT, CDR2 FQNNGV. CDR3 coding DNA: TGTGCCGCGAGGGGTGCCGGGGAGCTGTTTTTT. Translation: CAARGAGELFF. The full variable domain, completed using reference TRBV11-2 and TRBJ2-2, is EAGVAQSPRYKIIEKRQSVAFWCNPISGHATLYWYQQILGQGPKLLIQFQNNGVVDDSQLPKDRFSAERLKGVDSTLKIQPAKLEDSAVYLCAARGAGELFFGEGSRLTVL.

V and J are TRBV7-2 and TRBJ1-2; D may be TRBD1 (5 bases). CDR1 is SGHTA and CDR2 is FQGNSA in the germline V gene. V gave up 1 base and J gave up 4 bases, with 13 bases separating them. The CDR3 is made up of 15 amino acids. The CDR3 spells CASSLVGDLFYGYTF. The CDR3 region has the DNA TGTGCCAGCAGCTTAGTTGGGGACCTCTTCTATGGCTACACCTTC.

Regarding this clone: This likely traces to a read error, being one base from a far larger clone. Other nucleotide sequences from this sample produce the same CDR3. The chain links TRBV6-5 to TRBJ1-1; weak D call: TRBD1 (6 bases). The germline CDR1 and CDR2 sequences are MNHEY and SVGAGI. The V gene lost 7 bases and the J gene lost 4 bases, with 10 bases spanning the gap. The CDR3 is 12 amino acids. DNA of the CDR3: TGTGCCAGCAATCAAGGGGGCACTGAAGCTTTCTTT. Translated, it gives CASNQGGTEAFF.

The rearrangement joins TRBV10-3 to TRBJ2-5; TRBD2 might be the D (6 bases). The CDR3 runs to 14 residues. Germline assignment: CDR1 ENHRY and CDR2 SYGVKD. Trimming stripped 2 bases from V and 3 bases from J, with 10 bases between. In nucleotides, the CDR3 is TGTGCCATCAGTGAGCCCAGGGAGGAAGAGACCCAGTACTTC. It yields the protein CAISEPREEETQYF.

The CDR3, as DNA: TGTGCCAGCAGCCCCCCGGCTTCGAATGAGCAGTTCTTC. Residues: CASSPPASNEQFF. The chain is built from TRBV7-3 and TRBJ2-1; D gene ambiguous. Germline CDR1 and CDR2: SGHTA and FQGTGA. Between the trimmed V and J ends, which lost 5 bases and 7 bases, there was a span of 12 bases. The CDR3 spans 13 residues.

This clone showed up just once. This chain links TRBV28 with TRBJ1-5; D unresolved. Trimming cost V 6 bases and J 0 bases, with 15 bases left between them. This CDR3 has 16 amino acids. Looked up from germline, CDR1 is MDHEN and CDR2 is SYDVKM. The CDR3: CASSPPTESSNQPQHF. The CDR3 region has the DNA TGTGCCAGCAGCCCGCCTACGGAAAGTAGCAATCAGCCCCAGCATTTT.

The chain has TRBV27 and TRBJ2-1; D possibly matches TRBD1 or TRBD2 (5 bases each). From germline, CDR1 is MNHEY and CDR2 SMNVEV (reference sequence). V was shortened by 3 bases and J by 6 bases, with 12 bases between the two germline ends. This CDR3 has 14 amino acids. The CDR3 protein is CASSFGASGNEQFF. As DNA, the CDR3 is TGTGCCAGCAGTTTCGGGGCGAGCGGCAATGAGCAGTTCTTC.

Here the CDR3 DNA reads TGCAGTGCACAAAATGAAAAACTGTTTTTT. It is translated as CSAQNEKLFF. The chain joins TRBV20-1 to TRBJ1-4; D is unclear. Trimming stripped 6 bases from V and 5 bases from J, with 4 bases between. Looked up from germline, CDR1 is DFQATT and CDR2 is SNEGSKA (reference sequence). The CDR3 extends over 10 amino acids.

DNA of the CDR3: TGTGCCAGCAGCTTAGGACCGCGGGGGACCAAAAACATTCAGTACTTC. Amino acid sequence: CASSLGPRGTKNIQYF. The chain combines TRBV7-6 with TRBJ2-4; the match to TRBD2 covers 7 bases. The CDR3 spans 16 residues. The germline V gene encodes CDR1 SGHVS and CDR2 FNYEAQ. Unmatched junction bases numbered 5, after V lost 1 base and J lost 2 bases.

V gene TRBV4-2 combines with J gene TRBJ1-1; D ambiguous. Germline lookup yields CDR1 LGHNA and CDR2 YNFKEQ. Trimming removed 0 bases from V and 3 bases from J, with 17 bases in between. The CDR3 consists of 17 residues. DNA of the CDR3: TGTGCCAGCAGCCAAGATCGTTACGTTCGGTCGGACACTGAAGCTTTCTTT. It codes for CASSQDRYVRSDTEAFF.

The chain combines TRBV4-1 with TRBJ2-1, with 8 bases matching TRBD2. CDR3 size: 18 residues. Per germline, CDR1 MGHRA and CDR2 YSYEKL. The V and J ends lost 1 base and 4 bases, in that order; junction bases with no gene match: 12. The CDR3 is CASSQVFAGGPRYNEQFF. The DNA of the CDR3 is TGCGCCAGCAGCCAAGTGTTTGCGGGAGGACCGAGATACAATGAGCAGTTCTTC.

In DNA form, the CDR3 reads TGTGCCTGCCCGTGGGCAGGGACAGAAAACACCATATATTTT. It specifies CACPWAGTENTIYF. J is TRBJ1-3 and V is TRBV30; TRBD1 agrees at 7 bases. The CDR3 totals 14 residues. Germline-derived CDR1 and CDR2 are GTSNPN and SVGIG (reference sequence). V shed 6 bases and J 6 bases; nucleotides not matched to a gene: 11.

A single count supports this clone. The J gene is TRBJ2-7, the V gene TRBV9; 10 bases match TRBD2. This CDR3 contains 14 residues. Germline CDR1 SGDLS, CDR2 YYNGEE. V dropped 3 bases and J dropped 5; count of bases not matched to a gene: 5. CDR3 coding DNA: TGTGCCAGCAGCGCCCTAGCGGGAGACAACGAGCAGTACTTC. This codes for CASSALAGDNEQYF.

The chain carries TRBV5-6 and TRBJ2-7, with a weak D call TRBD1 (5 bases). The CDR3 totals 14 residues. V lost 4 bases and J lost 7, with 18 bases in between. CDR1 is SGHDT, CDR2 YYEEEE, per germline. CDR3 in amino acids: CASSLPVMGQEQYF. The CDR3 nucleotides read TGTGCCAGCAGCCTGCCCGTGATGGGGCAGGAGCAGTACTTC.

The chain joins TRBV29-1 to TRBJ1-2; D is unresolved. The CDR3 consists of 16 residues. Trimming pared 1 base from V and 1 base from J, leaving 16 bases between. Germline V lookup: CDR1 SQVTM, CDR2 ANQGSEA. This CDR3 reads CSVEAYSEFDNYGYTF. CDR3 nucleotides: TGCAGCGTTGAAGCCTACTCAGAGTTTGATAACTATGGCTACACCTTC.

The chain is built from TRBV2 and TRBJ1-5; D is perhaps TRBD1 (6 bases). Germline CDR1 reads SNHLY; CDR2 reads FYNNEI. V was shortened by 5 bases and J by 3 bases, with 8 bases between the two germline ends. The length of the CDR3 is 13 residues. The CDR3 coding sequence is TGTGCCAGCAGTACAGGGTTCAATCAGCCCCAGCATTTT. Amino acid sequence: CASSTGFNQPQHF.

This clone was detected only once. This rearrangement joins TRBV5-1 to TRBJ1-6, with TRBD1 matching 7 bases. Per germline, CDR1 SGHRS and CDR2 YFSETQ. The CDR3 is 15 amino acids. The V gene end was trimmed by 0 bases and the J gene end by 8 bases; junction bases not matched to a gene: 5. CDR3 in amino acids: CASSLGWGQHSPLHF. For the CDR3, the DNA is TGCGCCAGCAGCTTGGGGTGGGGACAGCATTCACCCCTCCACTTT.

In DNA, the CDR3 is TGTGCCAGCAGCTTAGGCGGCAGGGGGGAGCAGTACTTC. Protein sequence: CASSLGGRGEQYF. The chain has TRBV7-3 and TRBJ2-7; 7 nucleotides agree with TRBD1. The germline gives CDR1 SGHTA, CDR2 FQGTGA. V dropped 2 bases and J dropped 7; count of bases not matched to a gene: 5. The CDR3 covers 13 residues. Filled out from reference TRBV7-3 and TRBJ2-7, the complete variable domain reads GAGVSQTPSNKVTEKGKYVELRCDPISGHTALYWYRQSLGQGPEFLIYFQGTGAADDSGLPNDRFFAVRPEGSVSTLKIQRTERGDSAVYLCASSLGGRGEQYFGPGTRLTVT.

The V and J genes are TRBV9 and TRBJ2-7; TRBD2 matches at 11 bases. The CDR3 has 15 amino acids. Germline lookup yields CDR1 SGDLS and CDR2 YYNGEE. Trimming at V came to 3 bases and at J to 0 bases, leaving 2 bases not matched to a gene. The CDR3 region has the DNA TGTGCCAGCAGCGAGGGACTAGCGGCCTCCTACGAGCAGTACTTC. This gives the protein CASSEGLAASYEQYF.

The V call is TRBV10-2, the J call TRBJ1-2; TRBD1 is a possible D gene (6 bases). V was trimmed by 2 bases and J by 6 bases, leaving 13 bases between them. Germline values: CDR1 WSHSY, CDR2 SAAADI. The CDR3 is 14 residues long. The DNA of the CDR3 is TGCGCCAGCAGTGAGATAACAGGGTGGGATGGCTACACCTTC. It translates to CASSEITGWDGYTF.

The V call is TRBV7-9, the J call TRBJ2-2; 11 bases fit TRBD1. J was trimmed by 4 bases and V by 10 bases; bases with no gene match: 8. This CDR3 comprises 15 residues. The germline CDR1 and CDR2 sequences are SEHNR and FQNEAQ (reference sequence). The CDR3 here is CAITGQGASTGELFF. The CDR3 DNA reads TGTGCCATAACCGGACAGGGGGCGAGCACCGGGGAGCTGTTTTTT.